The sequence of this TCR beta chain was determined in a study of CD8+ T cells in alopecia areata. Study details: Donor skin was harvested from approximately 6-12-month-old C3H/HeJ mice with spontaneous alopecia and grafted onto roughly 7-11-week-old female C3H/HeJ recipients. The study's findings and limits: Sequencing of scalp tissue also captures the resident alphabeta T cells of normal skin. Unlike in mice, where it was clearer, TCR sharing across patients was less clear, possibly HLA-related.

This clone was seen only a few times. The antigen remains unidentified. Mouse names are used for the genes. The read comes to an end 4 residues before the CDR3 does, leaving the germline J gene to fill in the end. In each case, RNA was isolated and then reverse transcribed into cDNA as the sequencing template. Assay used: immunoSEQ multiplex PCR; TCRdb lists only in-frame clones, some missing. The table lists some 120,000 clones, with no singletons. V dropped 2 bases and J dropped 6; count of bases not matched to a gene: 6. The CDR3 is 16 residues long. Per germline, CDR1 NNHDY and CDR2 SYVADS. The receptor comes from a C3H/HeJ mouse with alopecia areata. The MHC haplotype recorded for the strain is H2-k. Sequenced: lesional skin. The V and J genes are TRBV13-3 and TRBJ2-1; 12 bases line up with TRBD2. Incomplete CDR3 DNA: TGTGCCAGCAGTGAGACTGGGGGGGCGCTTAGTGCT. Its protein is CASSETGGALSA. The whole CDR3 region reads CASSETGGALSAEQFF.